The entry that follows covers one T cell receptor (beta chain) sequence. This clonotype was observed at least ten times. The antigen it recognizes is unknown. Base-call qualities are not available, and no considerably larger clone is one nucleotide away. Libraries were prepared through PCR. TCRdb shows the sequencer as Illumina HiSeq 2500. TCR library preparation used molecular barcoding, with unique molecular identifiers applied to normalize quantification of the TCRbeta repertoire. The public reads were reanalyzed by TCRdb: fastp trimming at Q25, MiXCR alignment, in-frame beta chains only. When rows share a CDR3 protein, they turn into one entry using the most common DNA and genes. This sample comprises fewer than 700,000 distinct CDR3 sequences, 13% of them detected only once. The ten biggest clones cover approximately 2.1% of the sample. According to the germline V gene (reference sequence), CDR1 reads LGHDT and CDR2 reads YNNKEL. Its CDR3 holds 15 amino acids, cysteine through phenylalanine. Of the read, only the CDR3 DNA is kept; its 45 bases are in frame from base 1. V is trimmed back by 0 bases and J by 5 bases, and the junction contains 4 bases that no gene match accounts for.

The data stem from a study of T-cell reconstitution after alpha-beta-depleted transplantation in children (dated by TCRdb to 2016 to 2017). Looking at the study overall: Using TCR repertoire profiling, the study followed T-cell immune reconstitution in a quantitative way in children after TCRalphabeta/CD19-depleted allogeneic hematopoietic cell transplantation.

Study-level results and caveats: In some patients, high TCRbeta diversity at day 60 was attributed to recipient T cells and intrathymic progenitors that had survived conditioning. Over the following months the frequencies of hyperexpanded clones went down, and after one year T-cell counts and TCRbeta diversity were mostly credited to newly produced T cells. The apparently early recovery of alphabetaT-cell counts about two months after transplant reportedly depended on only several hundred rapidly expanded clones that came from non-depleted graft cells.

This specimen's treatment or condition label, per the study, means: allogeneic hematopoietic cell transplantation with graft depleted of TCRalphabeta T cells and CD19 B cells. The children who served as transplant recipients had been given grafts of TCRalphabeta/CD19-depleted allogeneic hematopoietic cells. The V and J segments used are TRBV3-1 and TRBJ2-5, with TRBD1 matching 9 junction bases. The sequence derives from a male patient aged 10 to 17 who had a stem cell transplant for acute myeloid leukemia, so the T cells may come from the graft donor. The sample consisted of PBMCs, mostly from graft donor cells, taken 360 days after TCRalphabeta/CD19-depleted stem cell transplant. The CDR3 in this case is CASSQEGTGRETQYF. The nucleotide sequence reads TGTGCCAGCAGCCAAGAGGGGACAGGGAGGGAGACCCAGTACTTC.